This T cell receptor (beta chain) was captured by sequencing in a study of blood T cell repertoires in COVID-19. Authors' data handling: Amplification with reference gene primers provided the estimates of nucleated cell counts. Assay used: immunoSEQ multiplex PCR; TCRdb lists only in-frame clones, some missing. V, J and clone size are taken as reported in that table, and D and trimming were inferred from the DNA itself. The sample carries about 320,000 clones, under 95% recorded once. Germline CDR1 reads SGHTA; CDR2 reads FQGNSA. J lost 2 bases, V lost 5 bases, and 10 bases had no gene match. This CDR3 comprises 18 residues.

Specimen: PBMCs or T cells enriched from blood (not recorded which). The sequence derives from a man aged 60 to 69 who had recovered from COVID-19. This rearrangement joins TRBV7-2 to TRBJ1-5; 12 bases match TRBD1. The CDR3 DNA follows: TGTGCCAGCAGCCCGGGACAGGGGGCGGGTAGGGGCAATCAGCCCCAGCATTTT. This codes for CASSPGQGAGRGNQPQHF.